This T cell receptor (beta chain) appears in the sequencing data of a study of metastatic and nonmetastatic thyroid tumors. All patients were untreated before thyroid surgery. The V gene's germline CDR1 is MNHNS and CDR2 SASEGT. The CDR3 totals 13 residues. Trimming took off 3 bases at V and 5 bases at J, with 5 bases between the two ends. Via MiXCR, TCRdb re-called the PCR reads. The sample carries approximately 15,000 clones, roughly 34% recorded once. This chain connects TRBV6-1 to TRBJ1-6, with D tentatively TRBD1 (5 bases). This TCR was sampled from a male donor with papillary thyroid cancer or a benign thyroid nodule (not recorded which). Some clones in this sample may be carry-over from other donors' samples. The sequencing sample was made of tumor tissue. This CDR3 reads CASSDRDNSPLHF. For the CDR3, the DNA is TGTGCCAGCAGTGACAGGGATAATTCACCCCTCCACTTT.